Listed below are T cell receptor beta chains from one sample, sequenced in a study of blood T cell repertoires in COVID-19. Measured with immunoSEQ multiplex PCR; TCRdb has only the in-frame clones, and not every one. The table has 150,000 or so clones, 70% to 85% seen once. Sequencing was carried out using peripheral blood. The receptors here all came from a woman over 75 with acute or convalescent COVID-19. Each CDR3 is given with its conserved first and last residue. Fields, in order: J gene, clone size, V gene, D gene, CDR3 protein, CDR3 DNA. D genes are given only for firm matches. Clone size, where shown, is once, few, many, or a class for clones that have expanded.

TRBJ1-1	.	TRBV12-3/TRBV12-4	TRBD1	CASAWTGTLEAFF	TGTGCCAGCGCCTGGACAGGGACCCTTGAAGCTTTCTTT
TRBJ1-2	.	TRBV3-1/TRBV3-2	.	CASSQARAGYGYTF	TGTGCCAGCAGCCAAGCGAGGGCGGGCTATGGCTACACCTTC
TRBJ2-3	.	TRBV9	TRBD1	CASSAPPGQGAPDTQYF	TGTGCCAGCAGCGCCCCTCCGGGACAGGGGGCTCCAGATACGCAGTATTTT
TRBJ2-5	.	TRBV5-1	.	CASSLQTDLQETQYF	TGCGCCAGCAGCTTACAGACAGACCTCCAAGAGACCCAGTACTTC
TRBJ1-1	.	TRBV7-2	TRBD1	CASREDRALNTEAFF	TGTGCCAGCAGGGAAGACAGGGCCTTGAACACTGAAGCTTTCTTT
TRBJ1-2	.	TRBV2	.	CASAGVSGGYTF	TGTGCCAGCGCAGGGGTATCTGGTGGCTACACCTTC
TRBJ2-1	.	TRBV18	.	CASSPLQGQFF	TGTGCCAGCTCACCACTCCAGGGCCAGTTCTTC
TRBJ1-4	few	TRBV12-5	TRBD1	CASGLTGQGATNEKLFF	TGTGCTAGTGGTTTGACGGGACAGGGGGCAACTAATGAAAAACTGTTTTTT
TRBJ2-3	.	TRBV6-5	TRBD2	CASSYGTSGSTDTQYF	TGTGCCAGCAGTTACGGGACTAGCGGTAGCACAGATACGCAGTATTTT
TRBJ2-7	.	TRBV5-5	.	CASSLTSTMSSYEQYF	TGTGCCAGCAGCTTGACTAGCACAATGAGTTCCTACGAGCAGTACTTC
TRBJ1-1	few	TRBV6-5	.	CASSYEGWNTEAFF	TGTGCCAGCAGTTACGAGGGTTGGAACACTGAAGCTTTCTTT
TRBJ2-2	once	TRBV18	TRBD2	CASSGGGRPAGELFF	TGTGCCAGCTCAGGAGGCGGGAGGCCAGCCGGGGAGCTGTTTTTT
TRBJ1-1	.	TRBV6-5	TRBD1	CASRTDRGPTEAFF	TGTGCCAGCAGAACAGACAGGGGCCCCACTGAAGCTTTCTTT
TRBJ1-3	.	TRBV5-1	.	CASSLGQTGNTIYF	TGCGCCAGCAGCTTAGGACAGACTGGAAACACCATATATTTT
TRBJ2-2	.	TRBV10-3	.	CAISEDQANTGELFF	TGTGCCATCAGTGAGGACCAGGCGAACACCGGGGAGCTGTTTTTT
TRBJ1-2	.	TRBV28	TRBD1	CASADRIRGYTF	TGTGCCAGCGCGGACAGGATTCGGGGCTACACCTTC
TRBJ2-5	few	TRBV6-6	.	CASSYSQIQETQYF	TGTGCCAGCAGTTACTCGCAGATCCAAGAGACCCAGTACTTC
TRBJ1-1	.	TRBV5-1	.	CASSLVTGNTEAFF	TGCGCCAGCAGCTTGGTGACAGGAAACACTGAAGCTTTCTTT
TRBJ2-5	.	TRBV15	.	CATSREETSHPTQYF	TGTGCCACCAGCAGAGAAGAGACTAGTCATCCGACCCAGTACTTC
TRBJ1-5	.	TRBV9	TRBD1	CASSVPGTGHHSNQPQHF	TGTGCCAGCAGCGTCCCCGGGACAGGGCATCATAGCAATCAGCCCCAGCATTTT
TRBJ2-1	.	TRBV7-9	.	CASSLGSGGLGNEQFF	TGTGCCAGCAGCTTGGGAAGTGGGGGCCTAGGGAATGAGCAGTTCTTC
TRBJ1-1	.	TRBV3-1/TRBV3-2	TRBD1	CASSPWDRVLNTEAFF	TGTGCCAGCAGCCCCTGGGACAGGGTCTTGAACACTGAAGCTTTCTTT
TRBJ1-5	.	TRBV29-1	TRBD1	CSVAVQGDSNQPQHF	TGCAGCGTCGCCGTACAGGGGGATAGCAATCAGCCCCAGCATTTT
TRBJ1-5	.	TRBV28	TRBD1	CATTGQGGGQPQHF	TGTGCCACCACGGGACAGGGAGGAGGACAGCCCCAGCATTTT
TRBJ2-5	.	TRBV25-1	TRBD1	CAISIGTGGRETQYF	TGTGCCATCTCAATAGGGACAGGGGGTAGAGAGACCCAGTACTTC
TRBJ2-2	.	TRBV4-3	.	CASSQDGRKAGELFF	TGCGCCAGCAGCCAAGATGGGCGCAAGGCCGGGGAGCTGTTTTTT
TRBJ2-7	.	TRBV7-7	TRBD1	CASSPGTGRGEQYF	TGTGCCAGCAGCCCAGGGACAGGGCGGGGAGAGCAGTACTTC
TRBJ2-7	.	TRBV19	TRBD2	CASSALAGRTTEQYF	TGTGCCAGTAGTGCCTTAGCGGGACGAACCACCGAGCAGTACTTC
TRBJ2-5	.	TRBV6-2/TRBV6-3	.	CASSWGGGGETQYF	TGTGCCAGCAGTTGGGGGGGCGGTGGAGAGACCCAGTACTTC
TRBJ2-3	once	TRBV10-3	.	CASGATGITDTQYF	TGTGCCTCCGGGGCTACAGGGATCACAGATACGCAGTATTTT
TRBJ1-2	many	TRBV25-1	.	CASSAQGYGYTF	TGTGCCAGCAGTGCGCAGGGCTATGGCTACACCTTC
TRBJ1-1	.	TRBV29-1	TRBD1	CSADRGRNSEAFF	TGCAGCGCCGACAGGGGGCGAAATTCTGAAGCTTTCTTT
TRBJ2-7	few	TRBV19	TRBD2	CASSASGVSSYEQYF	TGTGCCAGTAGTGCTAGCGGGGTTAGCTCCTACGAGCAGTACTTC
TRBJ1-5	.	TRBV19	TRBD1	CASSVGRGRNQPQHF	TGTGCCAGTAGTGTTGGCAGGGGGCGGAATCAGCCCCAGCATTTT
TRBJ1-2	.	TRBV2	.	CASSEGHYGYTF	TGTGCCAGCAGTGAGGGGCACTATGGCTACACCTTC
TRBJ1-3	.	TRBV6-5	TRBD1	CASDPQGTAGNTIYF	TGTGCCAGCGACCCGCAGGGGACAGCTGGAAACACCATATATTTT
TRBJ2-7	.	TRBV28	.	CASSPSGGFTYEQYF	TGTGCCAGCAGTCCCTCGGGTGGGTTTACCTACGAGCAGTACTTC
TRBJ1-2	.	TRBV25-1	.	CASPKRDIPNYGYTF	TGTGCCAGCCCCAAGAGGGACATACCTAACTATGGCTACACCTTC
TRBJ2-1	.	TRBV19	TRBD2	CASSTRTSGTSYNEQFF	TGTGCCAGTAGTACTCGGACTAGCGGCACTTCCTACAATGAGCAGTTCTTC
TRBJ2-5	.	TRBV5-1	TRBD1	CASSLGARGLETQYF	TGCGCCAGCAGCTTAGGGGCCAGGGGGCTAGAGACCCAGTACTTC
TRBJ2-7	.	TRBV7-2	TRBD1	CASSRDRDYEQYF	TGTGCCAGCAGCCGAGACAGGGACTACGAGCAGTACTTC
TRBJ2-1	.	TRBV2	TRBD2	CASRAGLAGRNEQFF	TGTGCCAGCAGGGCCGGACTAGCGGGACGTAATGAGCAGTTCTTC